Listed below are T cell receptor beta chains from one sample, sequenced in a study of blood T cell repertoires in COVID-19. The method was immunoSEQ multiplex PCR; TCRdb's version includes in-frame clones alone and lacks a portion of them. The sample lists some 47,000 clones; roughly 85% were seen once. Sequenced sample: peripheral blood. The receptors were gathered from an elderly woman with acute or convalescent COVID-19. The CDR3 runs from the conserved cysteine through the conserved F or W.

TRBV6-5 | CAGGTGESYEQYF
TRBV21-1 | CASSKKGKKGNQPQHF
TRBV11-2 | CASSQYQETQYF
TRBV2 | CASIFSARAGEKLFF
TRBV12-3/TRBV12-4 | CASSLSTGVLTF
TRBV25-1 | CASSGSGSQGAEAFF
TRBV6-5 | CASSWGQGEQEQYF
TRBV5-1 | CASSPMGQSEQYF
TRBV12-5 | CASGLVAGGYSNYGYTF
TRBV15 | CATSAGARAYGYTF
TRBV19 | CASSTQRQGQGYGYTF
TRBV7-6 | CASSLVGTDNEKLFF
TRBV30 | CACSSATEAFF
TRBV11-2 | CASSLVGTINAIQYF
TRBV15 | CATTRGGLPYQETQYF
TRBV3-1/TRBV3-2 | CASSPGGGYGYTF
TRBV30 | CAWSVRNRGSHGYTF
TRBV30 | CAWSTLGTTSNEQFF
TRBV24-1 | CATSEFATGGMNTEAFF
TRBV14 | CASSQDRGAEAFF
TRBV30 | CAWSDTIGAFF
TRBV6-5 | CASSYQSPGIEQYF
TRBV6-5 | CASSYTDSPLHF
TRBV12-3/TRBV12-4 | CASHGSSGNTIYF
TRBV6-6 | CASSYGKTNYGYTF
TRBV5-8 | CASSPGLAWGGTDTQYF
TRBV3-1/TRBV3-2 | CASSREGGRNEQFF
TRBV19 | CASSKGGYTYEQYF